What follows are 28 T cell receptor beta chains derived from one specimen sequenced in a study of cytomegalovirus exposure and HLA in healthy donors. The PCR employed 60 Vbeta primers together with 13 Jbeta primers. This table comes from immunoSEQ multiplex PCR, and its TCRdb copy is limited to in-frame clones, with some not included. The sample lists roughly 180,000 clones; about 85% were seen once. Sequenced input: PBMCs. The receptors come from a boy aged 2 to 10 in good health and CMV-seronegative.

This chain joins TRBV28 and TRBJ2-5; 7 positions agree with TRBD1. Germline V gene lookup returns CDR1 MDHEN and CDR2 SYDVKM. Losses at the gene ends were 3 bases for V and 2 bases for J; bases not matched to a gene: 12. CDR3 length: 17 amino acids. The CDR3 nucleotides read TGTGCCAGCAGTTTTTTCCCTGACGGGACAGCACAAGAGACCCAGTACTTC. This codes for CASSFFPDGTAQETQYF.

The table lists this clone with a few counts. This chain joins TRBV5-1 and TRBJ2-5, with TRBD2 identical over 12 bases. There are 15 residues in the CDR3. V lost 1 base and J lost 4; bases outside the gene matches: 2. The germline V gene has CDR1 SGHRS and CDR2 YFSETQ. The CDR3 reads CASSLTSGGSETQYF. The CDR3 DNA is TGCGCCAGCAGCTTGACTAGCGGGGGGTCAGAGACCCAGTACTTC.

J is TRBJ2-2 and V is TRBV5-1; TRBD1 matches at 9 bases. The CDR3 length is 15 residues. The junction had 2 bases not matched to a gene; V was cut back by 0 bases and J by 5 bases. Germline assignment: CDR1 SGHRS and CDR2 YFSETQ. The CDR3 nucleotides are TGCGCCAGCAGCTTGGGCGACAGGGGGACCGGGGAGCTGTTTTTT. Residues: CASSLGDRGTGELFF.

V is TRBV15 and J is TRBJ1-1; no firm D call. The ends were cut back, 2 bases at V and 0 bases at J, with 16 bases in the middle. CDR1 and CDR2 (germline): LNHNV, YYDKDF (reference sequence). The CDR3 loop spans 17 amino acids. The CDR3 sequence: CATSRTPAGLMNTEAFF. CDR3 bases: TGTGCCACCAGCAGAACTCCGGCGGGCCTAATGAACACTGAAGCTTTCTTT.

This clone appeared once. The chain couples TRBV2 to TRBJ2-2; 7 positions match TRBD1. Germline trimming cut 4 bases from V and 7 bases from J; bases unmatched to any gene: 15. The CDR3 runs to 17 residues. Per the germline V gene, CDR1 is SNHLY and CDR2 is FYNNEI. This CDR3 is CASSGPFVRGPSGELFF. For the CDR3, the DNA is TGTGCCAGCAGTGGTCCGTTTGTTAGGGGGCCCAGCGGGGAGCTGTTTTTT.

This chain joins TRBV29-1 and TRBJ2-1, with 10 bases matching TRBD2. The V segment lost 5 bases and the J segment 15 bases; nucleotides outside the gene matches: 4. Per the germline V gene, CDR1 is SQVTM and CDR2 is ANQGSEA. The length of the CDR3 is 10 residues. DNA for the CDR3: TGCAGCGTTCAAGCGGGGGGGCTGTTCTTC. It codes for CSVQAGGLFF.

V usage is TRBV7-8 and J usage is TRBJ2-1; D is uncertain. This CDR3 contains 17 residues. Germline V gene lookup returns CDR1 SGHVS and CDR2 FQNEAQ. Trimming pared 5 bases from V and 5 bases from J, leaving 22 bases between. In DNA, the CDR3 is TGTGCCAGCAGCCCGAGAGTTAGAGCAATACCTAACAATGAGCAGTTCTTC. Translating gives CASSPRVRAIPNNEQFF. Using reference TRBV7-8 and TRBJ2-1 for the parts outside the CDR3, the full variable domain is GAGVSQSPRYKVAKRGQDVALRCDPISGHVSLFWYQQALGQGPEFLTYFQNEAQLDKSGLPSDRFFAERPEGSVSTLKIQRTQQEDSAVYLCASSPRVRAIPNNEQFFGPGTRLTVL.

The chain carries TRBV19 and TRBJ1-1, with D unresolved. The V gene's germline CDR1 is LNHDA and CDR2 SQIVND (reference sequence). V was pared by 3 bases and J by 8 bases, with 10 bases between. CDR3 length: 12 residues. The CDR3 loop is CASSMTYGEAFF. CDR3 sequence (DNA): TGTGCCAGTAGTATGACGTACGGGGAAGCTTTCTTT. The complete variable domain, with remaining parts taken from reference TRBV19 and TRBJ1-1, reads DGGITQSPKYLFRKEGQNVTLSCEQNLNHDAMYWYRQDPGQGLRLIYYSQIVNDFQKGDIAEGYSVSREKKESFPLTVTSAQKNPTAFYLCASSMTYGEAFFGQGTRLTVV.

The chain carries TRBV25-1 and TRBJ1-4; maybe TRBD1 (6 bases). Germline CDR1 MGHDK, CDR2 SYGVNS. Trimming removed 3 bases from V and 5 bases from J, with 16 bases in between. The CDR3 loop spans 16 amino acids. The CDR3 sequence: CASSDPGTHKNEKLFF. CDR3 nucleotide sequence: TGTGCCAGCAGTGATCCCGGGACACACAAGAATGAAAAACTGTTTTTT.

The rearrangement uses TRBV5-5 and TRBJ1-3; D gene unclear. V shed 4 bases and J shed 4 bases, with 15 bases lying between them. Germline values: CDR1 SGHKS, CDR2 YYEKEE (reference sequence). The CDR3 spans 15 residues. The CDR3 DNA is TGTGCCAGCAGCCGGGTCCTAACAAAGGGAAACACCATATATTTT. Amino acids: CASSRVLTKGNTIYF.

Only one count was recorded for this clone. The V and J genes are TRBV11-1 and TRBJ2-3, with D possibly matching TRBD2 (5 bases). V lost 5 bases, J lost 2 bases, and 14 bases lay in between. Germline lookup yields CDR1 SGHAT and CDR2 FQDESV (reference sequence). The CDR3 covers 15 residues. Here the CDR3 reads CASSPTRGSTDTQYF. The CDR3, as DNA: TGTGCCAGCAGCCCAACCCGGGGATCCACAGATACGCAGTATTTT.

J is TRBJ2-3 and V is TRBV25-1, with a weak D call TRBD2 (6 bases). The germline CDR1 and CDR2 sequences are MGHDK and SYGVNS. V lost 3 bases, J lost 9 bases, and 19 bases lay in between. The CDR3 contains 15 residues. The CDR3 DNA reads as TGTGCCAGCAGTGACCTGCTAGCGCCGTTGGAGACGCAGTATTTT. Its protein product is CASSDLLAPLETQYF. Complete variable domain (other parts from reference TRBV25-1 and TRBJ2-3): EADIYQTPRYLVIGTGKKITLECSQTMGHDKMYWYQQDPGMELHLIHYSYGVNSTEKGDLSSESTVSRIRTEHFPLTLESARPSHTSQYLCASSDLLAPLETQYFGPGTRLTVL.

The chain couples TRBV5-1 to TRBJ1-2; 9 bases line up with TRBD1. The CDR3 extends over 13 amino acids. Germline CDR1 is SGHRS and CDR2 is YFSETQ. V shed 4 bases and J 8 bases; nucleotides not matched to a gene: 6. CDR3 region: CASSPGTGMGYTF. CDR3 coding DNA: TGCGCCAGCAGCCCCGGGACAGGGATGGGCTACACCTTC.

V and J are TRBV19 and TRBJ1-1, with D hard to call. The ends were cut back, 4 bases at V and 4 bases at J, with 10 bases in the middle. Germline V gives CDR1 LNHDA, CDR2 SQIVND (reference sequence). The CDR3 runs 13 residues. CDR3 coding DNA: TGTGCCAGTAGTAACCTCCGGGGCACTGAAGCTTTCTTT. Translation gives CASSNLRGTEAFF.

The CDR3 bases are TGTGCCAGCAGCTTAGGGTCCGGGGAGCCCCAGCATTTT. Protein: CASSLGSGEPQHF. The chain uses TRBV7-2 and TRBJ1-5; D is unclear. Trimming stripped 1 base from V and 8 bases from J, with 9 bases between. The length of the CDR3 is 13 residues. Germline V lookup: CDR1 SGHTA, CDR2 FQGNSA.

The chain uses TRBV5-4 and TRBJ2-1; 9 bases align to TRBD2. CDR1 is SGHNT, CDR2 YYREEE, per germline (reference sequence). The CDR3 loop spans 15 amino acids. V was clipped by 4 bases and J by 7 bases; unmatched bases: 9. CDR3 residues: CASSLVGLAVNEQFF. CDR3 nucleotide sequence: TGTGCCAGCAGCCTAGTGGGACTAGCAGTGAATGAGCAGTTCTTC.

The rearrangement joins TRBV15 to TRBJ1-1, with D uncertain. The CDR3 loop spans 16 amino acids. Germline V gene lookup returns CDR1 LNHNV and CDR2 YYDKDF (reference sequence). V was trimmed by 4 bases and J by 0 bases, leaving 15 bases between them. The DNA of the CDR3 is TGTGCCACCAGCATCCCTGGTCGGACTATGAACACTGAAGCTTTCTTT. The encoded protein is CATSIPGRTMNTEAFF.

V is TRBV18 and J is TRBJ2-7; 9 positions match TRBD1. The CDR3 totals 14 residues. CDR1 and CDR2 from the germline V gene are KGHSH and LQKENI. Trimming cost V 3 bases and J 4 bases; bases outside gene matches: 4. DNA for the CDR3: TGTGCCAGCTCACCTCGGGACAGGGTGTACGAGCAGTACTTC. It specifies CASSPRDRVYEQYF.

J is TRBJ1-4 and V is TRBV7-9, with unresolved D. The V and J ends lost 2 bases and 5 bases respectively, with 9 bases between them. CDR3 length: 14 amino acids. The germline CDR1 and CDR2 sequences are SEHNR and FQNEAQ (reference sequence). CDR3 DNA sequence: TGTGCCAGCAGCTTACCGCCCGGGAATGAAAAACTGTTTTTT. Protein product: CASSLPPGNEKLFF.

The chain links TRBV6-5 to TRBJ1-3; TRBD1 aligns across 7 bases. The V gene's germline CDR1 is MNHEY and CDR2 SVGAGI. The junction had 5 bases not matched to a gene; V was cut back by 5 bases and J by 1 base. This CDR3 is built from 15 residues. This chain's CDR3 is CASSGQTGSGNTIYF. The CDR3 DNA reads as TGTGCCAGCAGTGGACAGACAGGGTCTGGAAACACCATATATTTT.

V gene TRBV11-3 combines with J gene TRBJ2-4; TRBD1 agrees at 8 bases. The CDR3 sequence is 15 residues long. Trimming removed 4 bases from V and 3 bases from J; junction bases left unmatched: 5. In germline, CDR1 is SGHNT, CDR2 YENEEA. The CDR3 bases are TGTGCCAGCAGCTCACAGGGGGGTGACAAAAACATTCAGTACTTC. Its protein product is CASSSQGGDKNIQYF.

The count of this clone is one. The chain is built from TRBV7-9 and TRBJ2-7; TRBD2 aligns across 7 bases. Germline trimming cut 6 bases from V and 1 base from J; bases unmatched to any gene: 12. CDR3 length equals 16 residues. Germline CDR1 and CDR2: SEHNR and FQNEAQ (reference sequence). CDR3 region: CASSTQTGTNSYEQYF. In nucleotides, the CDR3 is TGTGCCAGCAGTACCCAGACCGGGACTAATTCCTACGAGCAGTACTTC. The entire variable domain, with the rest obtained from reference TRBV7-9 and TRBJ2-7, is as follows: DTGVSQNPRHKITKRGQNVTFRCDPISEHNRLYWYRQTLGQGPEFLTYFQNEAQLEKSRLLSDRFSAERPKGSFSTLEIQRTEQGDSAMYLCASSTQTGTNSYEQYFGPGTRLTVT.

The V and J genes are TRBV7-9 and TRBJ2-6; 10 bases fit TRBD2. The CDR3 has 19 residues. J was trimmed by 3 bases and V by 5 bases; bases with no gene match: 13. CDR1 is SEHNR and CDR2 is FQNEAQ in the germline V gene (reference sequence). The CDR3 spells CASSMRAGGPGVGANVLTF. The DNA of the CDR3 is TGTGCCAGCAGCATGAGAGCGGGAGGGCCAGGGGTTGGGGCCAACGTCCTGACTTTC.

This clone turned up a few times. The rearrangement uses TRBV5-1 and TRBJ1-4; no firm D call. The CDR3 sequence is 14 residues long. Trimming shortened V by 0 bases and J by 7 bases, and 10 bases separated the two germline ends. Germline lookup yields CDR1 SGHRS and CDR2 YFSETQ. As DNA, the CDR3 is TGCGCCAGCAGCTTGGGGTCCGGTGTTGAAAAACTGTTTTTT. This translates into CASSLGSGVEKLFF.

This chain connects TRBV5-1 to TRBJ1-5; weak D call: TRBD1 (6 bases). The CDR3 spans 16 residues. Trimming removed 4 bases at V and 5 bases at J, with 19 bases between. Germline V lookup: CDR1 SGHRS, CDR2 YFSETQ. This CDR3 reads CASSRPHRAEDQPQHF. The CDR3 DNA sequence: TGCGCCAGCAGCCGCCCCCACAGGGCTGAGGATCAGCCCCAGCATTTT.

V is TRBV28 and J is TRBJ1-6; D uncertain. V lost 3 bases and J 7 bases, leaving 10 bases between the germline ends. The germline CDR1 and CDR2 sequences are MDHEN and SYDVKM. CDR3 size: 14 residues. DNA of the CDR3: TGTGCCAGCAGTTTGGGCAGGCTCAATTCACCCCTCCACTTT. As protein: CASSLGRLNSPLHF.

The CDR3 DNA reads as TGTGCCAGCAGCTTAGGGCACCCGAACACTGAAGCTTTCTTT. This translates into CASSLGHPNTEAFF. This chain links TRBV11-2 with TRBJ1-1, with no clear D. CDR1 and CDR2 (germline): SGHAT, FQNNGV. Trimming took off 1 base at V and 1 base at J, with 7 bases between the two ends. The length of the CDR3 is 14 residues.

This chain uses TRBV2 with TRBJ2-7, with 8 bases that match TRBD1. After removal of 6 bases from V and 5 bases from J, the junction contained 6 bases not matched to a gene. Germline CDR1 reads SNHLY; CDR2 reads FYNNEI. CDR3 length: 13 residues. DNA of the CDR3: TGTGCCAGCAGGGGGACAGGTGGCCACGAGCAGTACTTC. Protein product: CASRGTGGHEQYF.